These T cell receptor beta chains were read from a single sample in a study of T-cell memory formation after mild COVID-19. Each CDR3 protein gets one entry after TCRdb re-called the 5' RACE reads with MiXCR. The sample records a few hundred thousand distinct CDR3 sequences, around a fifth being singletons. Sequencing was done on a sample of PBMCs or a T cell subset sorted from them (not recorded which). These receptors all stem from a man younger than 30 who had mild COVID-19 (a few samples of this study predate the infection). Cell type and time point are not known. Both conserved end residues are part of each CDR3. The D gene is left open where the match is weak. Only part of the rows carry a size: once, few, many, or a class if the clone is expanded.

-,TRBV7-2,TRBJ2-3,-,TGTGCCAGCAGCTTAGTCGGGCATGGTACGCAGTATTTT,CASSLVGHGTQYF
few,TRBV20-1,TRBJ1-5,-,TGCAGTGTAGCGGGCAATCAGCCCCAGCATTTT,CSVAGNQPQHF
-,TRBV5-1,TRBJ1-6,-,TGCGCCAGCAGCTTGGCTCCCGGGACGTTGAATTCACCCCTCCACTTT,CASSLAPGTLNSPLHF
-,TRBV7-9,TRBJ1-2,-,TGTGCCAGCAGCCAATACAGGGAAAACTATGGCTACACCTTC,CASSQYRENYGYTF
-,TRBV5-1,TRBJ2-7,-,TGCGCCAGCAGCTTCGACAAGTACGAGCAGTACTTC,CASSFDKYEQYF
-,TRBV4-1,TRBJ1-5,TRBD1,TGCGCCAGCAGCCAAGTTTTAGGACAGGGGAATCAGCCCCAGCATTTT,CASSQVLGQGNQPQHF
many,TRBV12-3/TRBV12-4,TRBJ2-5,-,TGTGCCAGCAGTTTAGGCGGACGAGGAGAGACCCAGTACTTC,CASSLGGRGETQYF
-,TRBV7-2,TRBJ2-3,TRBD2,TGTGCCAGCAGTTCGGTGTCAACGGGGGGGCGTGATACGCAGTATTTT,CASSSVSTGGRDTQYF
few,TRBV19,TRBJ2-5,-,TGTGCCAGTAGTCCCCGGGCCTACCAAGAGACCCAGTACTTC,CASSPRAYQETQYF
-,TRBV27,TRBJ1-2,-,TGTGCCAGCAGTTTTCGAGAAACAGGGAACTATGGCTACACCTTC,CASSFRETGNYGYTF
-,TRBV21-1,TRBJ2-5,-,TGTGCCAGCAGCAAAGCGCGGCGGGGAAAAGGGACCCAGTACTTC,CASSKARRGKGTQYF
few,TRBV7-9,TRBJ1-2,TRBD1,TGTGCCAGCAGCGTAGGACAGGGGATCTATGGCTACACCTTC,CASSVGQGIYGYTF
-,TRBV12-3/TRBV12-4,TRBJ2-5,-,TGTGCCAGCAGTTTAAGGCAAGGGGGAAGAGAGACCCAGTACTTC,CASSLRQGGRETQYF
-,TRBV7-9,TRBJ2-2,-,TGTGCCAGCTCACCTGCCGGGGTCTCCGGGGAGCTGTTTTTT,CASSPAGVSGELFF
-,TRBV7-6,TRBJ2-1,-,TGTGCCAGCAGCTTAGAACAGACAGTGGCCTACAATGAGCAGTTCTTC,CASSLEQTVAYNEQFF
few,TRBV20-1,TRBJ2-1,TRBD2,TGCAGTGCTAGAGAAACTGGACTAGCGGGGGTTTACAATGAGCAGTTCTTC,CSARETGLAGVYNEQFF
-,TRBV7-9,TRBJ2-7,-,TGTGCCAGCAGCAGACTGTCGGTCGACGAGCAGTACTTC,CASSRLSVDEQYF
few,TRBV4-3,TRBJ1-1,-,TGCGCCAGCAGCCAAGGGCCCAGTGAAGCTTTCTTT,CASSQGPSEAFF
-,TRBV7-6,TRBJ2-1,-,TGTGCCAGCAGCTTAGGGCGGGCAGGGCCGCAGTTCTTC,CASSLGRAGPQFF
-,TRBV28,TRBJ2-7,-,TGTGCCAGCACCTGGGTAGGGGGAGGTGGCGAGCAGTACTTC,CASTWVGGGGEQYF
few,TRBV29-1,TRBJ2-2,-,TGCAGCGTGGTTTACAGGGACACCGGGGAGCTGTTTTTT,CSVVYRDTGELFF